Sequencing of this T cell receptor beta chain was carried out in a study of shared clonotypes between healthy human individuals. Terminally differentiated effector memory CD45RA+ cells were excluded by CCR7 positive selection of CD45RO-negative cells. Measured with immunoSEQ multiplex PCR; TCRdb has only the in-frame clones, and not every one. The table shows approximately 1.9 million clones, with 93% occurring only once. Germline-derived CDR1 and CDR2 are SGHDT and YYEEEE. V trimming: 0 bases; J trimming: 1 base; junction bases outside the gene matches: 3. This CDR3 has 15 amino acids. Sequences were obtained from naive CD8+ T cells from PBMCs. The clonotype was recovered from a man aged 18 to 29 in good health. Some clones in this sample may be carry-over from other donors' samples. The chain couples TRBV5-6 to TRBJ2-7; 8 bases match TRBD2. The CDR3 reads CASSLGRLASYEQYF. CDR3 DNA sequence: TGTGCCAGCAGCTTGGGCAGACTAGCGTCCTACGAGCAGTACTTC.